The 13 T cell receptor beta chains given below trace back to one sample, sequenced in a study of T cells expressing NK-cell markers. After re-calling the 5' RACE reads, TCRdb lists one entry per CDR3 protein, DNA absent. The sample's table shows 300,000 to 500,000 distinct CDR3 sequences. Sample: blood T cells: a sorted CD56 or NKG2C T cell subset, CD4+ or CD8+ T cells, or bulk PBMC T cells (not recorded which). The receptors stem from a woman aged 50 to 60 in good health.

The rearrangement uses TRBV7-9 and TRBJ2-7; TCRdb gives TRBD1 as the D gene, but with no DNA this cannot be confirmed. This CDR3 has 15 residues. Germline CDR1 reads SEHNR; CDR2 reads FQNEAQ (reference sequence). The CDR3 sequence: CASSFLAGRSDEQYF. The full variable domain, with the rest looked up from reference TRBV7-9 and TRBJ2-7, is DTGVSQNPRHKITKRGQNVTFRCDPISEHNRLYWYRQTLGQGPEFLTYFQNEAQLEKSRLLSDRFSAERPKGSFSTLEIQRTEQGDSAMYLCASSFLAGRSDEQYFGPGTRLTVT.

The chain combines TRBV5-1 with TRBJ2-5; the D gene TCRdb calls, TRBD1, cannot be checked with no DNA. The CDR3 totals 13 residues. Germline assignment: CDR1 SGHRS and CDR2 YFSETQ. The CDR3: CASSLGTEETQYF.

The chain joins TRBV5-1 to TRBJ2-1; TCRdb's D gene call, TRBD1, goes unchecked for lack of DNA. The CDR3 has 18 residues. Germline-derived CDR1 and CDR2 are SGHRS and YFSETQ. CDR3 sequence: CASSPEGTLSSGRDEQFF.

Here the CDR3 reads CASSDTSGSTDTQYF. The chain couples TRBV10-2 to TRBJ2-3; no DNA is available, so the TRBD2 call from TCRdb remains unchecked. The CDR3 is 15 residues long. Germline V gene data show CDR1 as WSHSY and CDR2 as SAAADI.

The chain carries TRBV23-1 and TRBJ2-7; the TCRdb call, TRBD1, lacks DNA for checking. TRBV23-1 is classed as an ORF, of uncertain function. The CDR3 consists of 15 residues. CDR3 residues: CASGRWGRISYEQYF.

The chain couples TRBV4-2 to TRBJ2-7; the D call of TRBD2 rests on TCRdb alone, since no DNA is present to check it. CDR1 is LGHNA and CDR2 is YNFKEQ in the germline V gene. There are 18 residues in the CDR3. CDR3 amino acids: CASSQDYGLAGGLNEQYF.

The rearrangement joins TRBV10-3 to TRBJ2-7; without DNA, the TCRdb call of TRBD1 cannot be checked. CDR3 size: 14 residues. In germline, CDR1 is ENHRY, CDR2 SYGVKD. This chain's CDR3 is CAISADGGPYEQYF.

The V call is TRBV18, the J call TRBJ2-6. The CDR3 extends over 15 amino acids. Germline V CDR1 and CDR2: KGHSH, LQKENI. The chain's CDR3 is CASSPKEAGANVLTF.

The V call is TRBV20-1, the J call TRBJ2-1; as DNA is missing, the TRBD2 call by TCRdb cannot be tested. The length of the CDR3 is 16 residues. Germline lookup yields CDR1 DFQATT and CDR2 SNEGSKA (reference sequence). The CDR3 protein is CSAREGLLAGWSEQFF.

The chain couples TRBV5-1 to TRBJ2-2; TCRdb returns TRBD2, unconfirmable since there is no DNA. Looked up from germline, CDR1 is SGHRS and CDR2 is YFSETQ. This CDR3 region has 16 residues. The CDR3 here is CASSETSGRSTGELFF.

The rearrangement uses TRBV5-5 and TRBJ2-5; TCRdb's D gene call, TRBD1, goes unchecked for lack of DNA. The germline CDR1 and CDR2 sequences are SGHKS and YYEKEE (reference sequence). This CDR3 has 16 residues. Here the CDR3 reads CASSLVSGRVGETQYF.

The rearrangement joins TRBV12-3 or TRBV12-4 to TRBJ2-3; TCRdb indicates TRBD2, and absent DNA this call remains unverified. The CDR3 covers 15 residues. The CDR3 sequence: CASSSGTRPTDTQYF.

The rearrangement links TRBV5-6 to TRBJ2-1; with no DNA, the TCRdb D assignment of TRBD1 cannot be verified. The CDR3 has 13 amino acids. The germline CDR1 and CDR2 sequences are SGHDT and YYEEEE. The CDR3: CASSLGGQGVEFF.